This T cell receptor (beta chain) was profiled in a study of regulatory T cells in long-lasting Graves disease. Study-wide points: Owing to a sample size that was small, accuracy may have been reduced. Favored gene segments in persistent disease were TRBV28, TRBJ1-2 and TRBJ2-5.

In the case of this clonotype: Its antigen is undetermined.

According to the study, TCR beta libraries were built with iRepertoire HTBI primers and CDR3-region Arm-PCR. Per the study methods: Segment identification across samples yielded about 60 TRBV and some 13 TRBJ segments. One entry per CDR3 protein results from TCRdb running MiXCR on the multiplex PCR reads. The authors' filters were not applied to this entry. The sample has approximately 690,000 distinct CDR3 sequences, around 32% seen once. Germline values: CDR1 SGHRS, CDR2 YFSETQ. This CDR3 spans 20 amino acids. Trimming pared 1 base from V and 3 bases from J, leaving 29 bases between. Indicated time point: persistent/refractory GD, antithyroid drugs over 5 years with positive TRAb. Preparation of the TCR library used RNA extracted from PBMCs.

This TCR was sampled from a female donor with Graves disease. The sample consisted of peripheral blood mononuclear cells (PBMCs), taken when the disease was refractory, from a patient treated with antithyroid drugs. V gene TRBV5-1 combines with J gene TRBJ2-7, with D possibly being TRBD1 (5 bases). The CDR3 DNA follows: TGCGCCAGCAGCTTGACGGCGAGCAGGGCGCAGTTACTACCGCTCTACGAGCAGTACTTC. It yields the protein CASSLTASRAQLLPLYEQYF.